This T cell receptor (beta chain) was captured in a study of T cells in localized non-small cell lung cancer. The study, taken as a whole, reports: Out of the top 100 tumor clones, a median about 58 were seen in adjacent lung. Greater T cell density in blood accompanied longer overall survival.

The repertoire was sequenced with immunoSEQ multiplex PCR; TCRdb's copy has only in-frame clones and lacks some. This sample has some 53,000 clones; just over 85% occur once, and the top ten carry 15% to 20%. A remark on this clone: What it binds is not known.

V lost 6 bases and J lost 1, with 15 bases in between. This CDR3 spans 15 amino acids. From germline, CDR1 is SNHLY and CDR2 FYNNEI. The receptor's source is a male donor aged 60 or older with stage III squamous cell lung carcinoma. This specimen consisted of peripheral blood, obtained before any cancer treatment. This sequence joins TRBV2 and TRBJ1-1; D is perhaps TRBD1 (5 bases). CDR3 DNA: TGTGCCAGCAGCCGCTTAGGGGAGGGGAACACTGAAGCTTTCTTT. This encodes CASSRLGEGNTEAFF.